The clone carrying this T cell receptor beta chain appeared a few times. Its antigen remains unidentified. Method: immunoSEQ multiplex PCR; TCRdb's copy keeps in-frame clones and lacks some. The sample shows over 50,000 clones, more than 75% of them seen only once. These data are taken from a study of a mutant IDH1 vaccine in newly diagnosed glioma. CDR3 size: 16 residues. CDR1 LNHDA and CDR2 SQIVND come from the germline V gene (reference sequence). V trimming: 5 bases; J trimming: 2 bases; junction bases outside the gene matches: 7. Indicated time point: week 47, end of study. Vaccine doses each comprised 300 ug of mutant IDH1 20-mer peptide, with topical imiquimod. The donors' diagnosis was new WHO grade 3 or 4 astrocytoma that was IDH1-mutant and ATRX-lost.

Material: PBMCs, obtained from a glioma patient whose treatment included an IDH1 peptide vaccine. The chain couples TRBV19 to TRBJ1-2, with 11 bases lining up with TRBD1. The origin of this receptor is a woman between 35 and 50 years old with glioma. Some clones in this sample may be carry-over from other donors' samples. The CDR3 coding sequence is TGTGCCAGTAGTGCTGGGACAGGGGGTCGGAACTATGGCTACACCTTC. This encodes CASSAGTGGRNYGYTF.